The 21 T cell receptor beta chains below come from one sample, sequenced in a study of chemoradiotherapy in HPV16-positive cancers. Libraries were prepared by immunoSEQ multiplex PCR; TCRdb keeps only in-frame clonotypes and omits some of them. The table shows about 24,000 clones, with roughly 90% occurring only once. The material sequenced was blood, taken from a patient who underwent chemoradiotherapy. The receptors were gathered from a human donor with HPV-associated anogenital cancer.

The gene calls are TRBV18 and TRBJ1-1; 7 bases fit TRBD1. CDR1 is KGHSH, CDR2 LQKENI, per germline. CDR3 length: 17 residues. Germline trimming cut 8 bases from V and 0 bases from J; bases unmatched to any gene: 15. The CDR3 bases are TGTGCCAGCCACGCGACAGGGCGGGGGACCATGAACACTGAAGCTTTCTTT. Translation gives CASHATGRGTMNTEAFF.

The CDR3 coding sequence is TGTGCCAGCAGCCTCGTTGGAGCTGAAGCTTTCTTT. Translating gives CASSLVGAEAFF. V is TRBV7-6 and J is TRBJ1-1; D is unresolved. V lost 5 bases, J lost 6 bases, and 10 bases lay in between. Germline assignment: CDR1 SGHVS and CDR2 FNYEAQ. There are 12 residues in the CDR3.

V gene TRBV2 combines with J gene TRBJ2-2; 8 bases match TRBD1. The CDR3 spans 17 residues. V shed 4 bases, J shed 4 bases, and the junction held 11 bases outside the gene matches. Per germline, CDR1 SNHLY and CDR2 FYNNEI. The chain's CDR3 is CASSAVLQGVGTGELFF. The CDR3 bases are TGTGCCAGCAGTGCCGTATTACAGGGGGTGGGCACCGGGGAGCTGTTTTTT.

This sequence joins TRBV29-1 and TRBJ2-2, with TRBD1 matching over 8 bases. The CDR3 contains 14 residues. Germline V gene lookup returns CDR1 SQVTM and CDR2 ANQGSEA. J was trimmed by 7 bases and V by 4 bases; bases with no gene match: 8. The CDR3 bases are TGCAGCGTTGGAGCCAGGGGGCGTTTCGGGGAGCTGTTTTTT. Its protein product is CSVGARGRFGELFF.

The V call is TRBV5-1, the J call TRBJ1-4; D is possibly TRBD1 (5 bases). Germline values: CDR1 SGHRS, CDR2 YFSETQ. Deletions cut 5 bases from V and 1 base from J, with 12 bases between. The CDR3 has 15 residues. The CDR3 sequence is CASRSTGGTNEKLFF. CDR3 nucleotide sequence: TGCGCCAGCAGATCCACCGGGGGAACTAATGAAAAACTGTTTTTT.

This chain links TRBV7-2 with TRBJ2-2; maybe TRBD2 (6 bases). CDR1 and CDR2 (germline): SGHTA, FQGNSA. V gave up 1 base and J gave up 5 bases, with 11 bases separating them. The CDR3 is 15 amino acids. CDR3 sequence reads: CASSLVGTDTGELFF. The CDR3 nucleotides read TGTGCCAGCAGCTTAGTCGGGACTGATACCGGGGAGCTGTTTTTT.

The chain is built from TRBV10-3 and TRBJ2-1; 10 nucleotides match TRBD2. Per the germline V gene, CDR1 is ENHRY and CDR2 is SYGVKD. The CDR3 has 13 amino acids. V lost 5 bases, J lost 6 bases, and 1 base stayed unmatched. The CDR3 nucleotides read TGTGCCATCAGTTTAGCGGGAGGCAATGAGCAGTTCTTC. Translated: CAISLAGGNEQFF.

V and J are TRBV5-4 and TRBJ2-2, with 13 bases identical to TRBD2. Looked up from germline, CDR1 is SGHNT and CDR2 is YYREEE (reference sequence). The CDR3 has 18 amino acids. V dropped 4 bases and J dropped 5; count of bases not matched to a gene: 11. As DNA, the CDR3 is TGTGCCAGCAGCGGCCCTAGTGGACTAGCGGGAGAGACCGGGGAGCTGTTTTTT. It yields the protein CASSGPSGLAGETGELFF.

V and J are TRBV7-2 and TRBJ2-7, with 7 bases lining up with TRBD1. Looked up from germline, CDR1 is SGHTA and CDR2 is FQGNSA. V lost 6 bases to trimming and J lost 5 bases; unmatched junction nucleotides: 7. The CDR3 is 13 residues long. The CDR3 DNA reads TGTGCCAGCAGGACAGGGTATTTTGACGAGCAGTACTTC. Translation: CASRTGYFDEQYF.

V gene TRBV25-1 combines with J gene TRBJ2-2; D unresolved. Trimming cost V 2 bases and J 2 bases, with 9 bases left between them. The CDR3 is 15 amino acids. CDR1 and CDR2 (germline): MGHDK, SYGVNS. Here the CDR3 reads CASSEPRINTGELFF. The CDR3 nucleotides read TGTGCCAGCAGTGAACCCAGGATCAACACCGGGGAGCTGTTTTTT. Drawing the rest from reference TRBV25-1 and TRBJ2-2, the complete variable domain is EADIYQTPRYLVIGTGKKITLECSQTMGHDKMYWYQQDPGMELHLIHYSYGVNSTEKGDLSSESTVSRIRTEHFPLTLESARPSHTSQYLCASSEPRINTGELFFGEGSRLTVL.

The genes are TRBV5-1 and TRBJ2-5; 9 bases are a match to TRBD2. J was trimmed by 2 bases and V by 0 bases; bases with no gene match: 2. Looked up from germline, CDR1 is SGHRS and CDR2 is YFSETQ. The CDR3 consists of 15 residues. The CDR3 reads CASSLVLAGQETQYF. CDR3 DNA: TGCGCCAGCAGCTTGGTGCTAGCGGGGCAAGAGACCCAGTACTTC.

This chain links TRBV7-2 with TRBJ1-1; D possibly corresponds to TRBD1 (5 bases). The V gene's germline CDR1 is SGHTA and CDR2 FQGNSA. CDR3 length equals 14 residues. The germline V and J ends were trimmed by 0 bases and 5 bases, with 10 bases remaining between them. The DNA of the CDR3 is TGTGCCAGCAGCTTAGCGCCAGGGCAGACTGAAGCTTTCTTT. This sequence encodes CASSLAPGQTEAFF.

J is TRBJ2-2 and V is TRBV21-1. TRBV21-1 counts as a pseudogene. This CDR3 contains 16 residues. CDR3 sequence reads: CASSVPGPGLVEELFF. CDR3 in DNA: TGTGCCAGCAGCGTTCCGGGACCCGGATTGGTGGAGGAGCTGTTTTTT.

This clone was observed a single time. V gene TRBV10-3 combines with J gene TRBJ1-2; D not certain. V lost 2 bases and J lost 0, with 4 bases in between. Germline V CDR1 and CDR2: ENHRY, SYGVKD. This CDR3 is 13 amino acids long. CDR3 loop: CAISELANYGYTF. CDR3 DNA: TGTGCCATCAGTGAGCTAGCTAACTATGGCTACACCTTC.

This rearrangement joins TRBV6-6 to TRBJ1-5; 7 bases align to TRBD1. CDR3 length equals 15 residues. In germline, CDR1 is MNHNY, CDR2 SVGAGI (reference sequence). Trimming removed 5 bases from V and 2 bases from J; junction bases left unmatched: 6. Here the CDR3 reads CASSQQGMGNQPQHF. CDR3 DNA: TGTGCCAGCAGTCAACAGGGGATGGGCAATCAGCCCCAGCATTTT.

This clone appeared once. The V gene is TRBV2, the J gene TRBJ2-3; no clear D gene. Germline V gene data show CDR1 as SNHLY and CDR2 as FYNNEI. This CDR3 spans 9 amino acids. V was shortened by 8 bases and J by 6 bases, with 3 bases between the two germline ends. CDR3 loop: CASGDTQYF. CDR3 coding DNA: TGTGCCAGCGGGGATACGCAGTATTTT.

The chain couples TRBV4-3 to TRBJ1-2, with D hard to call. This CDR3 has 13 residues. V lost 3 bases, J lost 8 bases, and 13 bases lay in between. Germline-derived CDR1 and CDR2 are LGHNA and YSLEER. The CDR3 is CASSQLIGVGYTF. DNA of the CDR3: TGCGCCAGCAGCCAGCTAATCGGTGTGGGCTACACCTTC.

The chain joins TRBV15 to TRBJ1-1, with D possibly TRBD1 on 5 matching bases. Germline V gives CDR1 LNHNV, CDR2 YYDKDF (reference sequence). V was trimmed by 3 bases and J by 4 bases, leaving 12 bases between them. This CDR3 has 14 residues. DNA for the CDR3: TGTGCCACCAGCAGCGGACCAGGGACCACTGAAGCTTTCTTT. Protein: CATSSGPGTTEAFF.

The rearrangement links TRBV5-5 to TRBJ1-1; D remains unclear. The CDR3 is made up of 14 amino acids. Germline V gives CDR1 SGHKS, CDR2 YYEKEE (reference sequence). V shed 1 base and J shed 6 bases, with 13 bases lying between them. CDR3 nucleotide sequence: TGTGCCAGCAGCTTGAGGTCAGGAACTCCTGAAGCTTTCTTT. This gives the protein CASSLRSGTPEAFF. Using reference TRBV5-5 and TRBJ1-1 for the parts outside the CDR3, the full variable domain is DAGVTQSPTHLIKTRGQQVTLRCSPISGHKSVSWYQQVLGQGPQFIFQYYEKEERGRGNFPDRFSARQFPNYSSELNVNALLLGDSALYLCASSLRSGTPEAFFGQGTRLTVV.

The V call is TRBV7-9, the J call TRBJ1-1; tentative D call: TRBD1 (5 bases). V lost 5 bases to trimming and J lost 1 base, with 14 bases between them. CDR1 and CDR2 (germline): SEHNR, FQNEAQ (reference sequence). This CDR3 is 15 amino acids long. The DNA for the CDR3 is TGTGCCAGCAGCACCCAACAGGTTCCGAACACTGAAGCTTTCTTT. Translating it yields CASSTQQVPNTEAFF.

The V gene is TRBV18, the J gene TRBJ2-3; D is uncertain. CDR1 and CDR2 (germline): KGHSH, LQKENI. The CDR3 is 14 residues long. Trimming stripped 6 bases from V and 4 bases from J, with 14 bases between. CDR3 protein: CASSPVMSADTQYF. CDR3 DNA sequence: TGTGCCAGCTCCCCGGTTATGTCGGCAGATACGCAGTATTTT.